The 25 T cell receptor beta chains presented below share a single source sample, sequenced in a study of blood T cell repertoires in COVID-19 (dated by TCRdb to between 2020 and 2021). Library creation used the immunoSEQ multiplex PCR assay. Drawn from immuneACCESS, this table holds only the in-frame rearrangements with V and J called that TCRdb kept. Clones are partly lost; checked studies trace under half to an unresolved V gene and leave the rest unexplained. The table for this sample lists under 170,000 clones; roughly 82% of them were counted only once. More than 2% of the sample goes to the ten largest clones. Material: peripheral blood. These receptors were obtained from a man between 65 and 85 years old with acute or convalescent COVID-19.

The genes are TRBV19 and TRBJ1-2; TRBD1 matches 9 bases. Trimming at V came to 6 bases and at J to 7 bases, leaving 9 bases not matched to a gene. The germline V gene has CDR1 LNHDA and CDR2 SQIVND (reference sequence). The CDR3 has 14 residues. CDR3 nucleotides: TGTGCCAGTAGATTGGCACAGGGGGCGTTTGGCTACACCTTC. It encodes CASRLAQGAFGYTF.

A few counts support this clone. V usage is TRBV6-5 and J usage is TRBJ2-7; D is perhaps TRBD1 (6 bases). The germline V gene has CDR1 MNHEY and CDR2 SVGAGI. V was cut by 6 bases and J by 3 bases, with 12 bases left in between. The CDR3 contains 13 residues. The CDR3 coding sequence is TGTGCCAGCAGCAAGGGACAAAACTACGAGCAGTACTTC. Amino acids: CASSKGQNYEQYF.

Written as DNA, the CDR3 is TGTGCCAGCTCACCTCGGACAGCTAGCACAGATACGCAGTATTTT. Its translation: CASSPRTASTDTQYF. This chain joins TRBV18 and TRBJ2-3, with D perhaps TRBD1 (6 bases). This CDR3 comprises 15 residues. Germline loops: CDR1 KGHSH, CDR2 LQKENI. Deletions cut 3 bases from V and 0 bases from J, with 10 bases between.

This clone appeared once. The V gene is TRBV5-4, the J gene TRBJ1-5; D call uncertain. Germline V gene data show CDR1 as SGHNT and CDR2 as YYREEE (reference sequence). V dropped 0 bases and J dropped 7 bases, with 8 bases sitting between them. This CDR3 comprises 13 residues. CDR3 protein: CASSLEGGQPQHF. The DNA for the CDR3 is TGTGCCAGCAGCTTGGAGGGCGGGCAGCCCCAGCATTTT. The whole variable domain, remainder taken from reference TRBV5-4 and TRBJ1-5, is ETGVTQSPTHLIKTRGQQVTLRCSSQSGHNTVSWYQQALGQGPQFIFQYYREEENGRGNFPPRFSGLQFPNYSSELNVNALELDDSALYLCASSLEGGQPQHFGDGTRLSIL.

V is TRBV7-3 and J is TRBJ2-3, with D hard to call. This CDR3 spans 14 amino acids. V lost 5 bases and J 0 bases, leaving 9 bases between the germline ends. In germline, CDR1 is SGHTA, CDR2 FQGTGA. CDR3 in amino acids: CASSLQTSTDTQYF. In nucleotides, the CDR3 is TGTGCCAGCAGCCTCCAGACTAGCACAGATACGCAGTATTTT.

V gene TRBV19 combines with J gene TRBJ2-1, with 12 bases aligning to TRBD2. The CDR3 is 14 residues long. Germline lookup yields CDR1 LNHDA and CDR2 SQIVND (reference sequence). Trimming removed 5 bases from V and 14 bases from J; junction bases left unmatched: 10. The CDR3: CASSPETSGSRKFF. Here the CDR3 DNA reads TGTGCCAGTAGTCCCGAGACTAGCGGGAGTAGGAAGTTCTTC.

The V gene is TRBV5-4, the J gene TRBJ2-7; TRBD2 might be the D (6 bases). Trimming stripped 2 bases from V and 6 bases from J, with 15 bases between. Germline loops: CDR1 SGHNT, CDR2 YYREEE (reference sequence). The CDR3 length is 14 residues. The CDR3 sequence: CASSFFYAGSEQYF. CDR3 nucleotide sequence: TGTGCCAGCAGCTTCTTCTATGCGGGATCCGAGCAGTACTTC.

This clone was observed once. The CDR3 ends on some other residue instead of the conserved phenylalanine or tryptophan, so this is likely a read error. CDR3 coding DNA: TGTGCCAGCAGTTATGAGGGACAGGGTAGTTCTGAAGCTTTCCTT. This encodes CASSYEGQGSSEAFL. The rearrangement joins TRBV6-6 to TRBJ1-1; TRBD1 agrees at 9 bases. From germline, CDR1 is MNHNY and CDR2 SVGAGI (reference sequence). The V segment lost 3 bases and the J segment 6 bases; nucleotides outside the gene matches: 8. CDR3 length: 15 residues.

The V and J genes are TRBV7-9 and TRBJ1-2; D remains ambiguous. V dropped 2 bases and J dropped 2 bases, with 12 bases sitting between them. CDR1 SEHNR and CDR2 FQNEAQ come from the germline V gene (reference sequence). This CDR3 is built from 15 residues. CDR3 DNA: TGTGCCAGCAGCTTACTGGAGATAATCAACTATGGCTACACCTTC. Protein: CASSLLEIINYGYTF.

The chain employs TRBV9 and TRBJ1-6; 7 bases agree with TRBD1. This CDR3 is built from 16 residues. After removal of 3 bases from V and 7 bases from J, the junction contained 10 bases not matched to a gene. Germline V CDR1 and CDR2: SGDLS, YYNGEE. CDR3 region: CASSARGQVQNSPLHF. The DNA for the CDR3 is TGTGCCAGCAGCGCGCGAGGACAGGTCCAAAATTCACCCCTCCACTTT. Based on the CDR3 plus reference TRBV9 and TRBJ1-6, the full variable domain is DSGVTQTPKHLITATGQRVTLRCSPRSGDLSVYWYQQSLDQGLQFLIQYYNGEERAKGNILERFSAQQFPDLHSELNLSSLELGDSALYFCASSARGQVQNSPLHFGNGTRLTVT.

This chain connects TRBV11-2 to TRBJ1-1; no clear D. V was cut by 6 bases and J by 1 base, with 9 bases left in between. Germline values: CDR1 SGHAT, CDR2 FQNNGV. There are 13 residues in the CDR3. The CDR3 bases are TGTGCCAGCAGGAGGGAAGCGAACACTGAAGCTTTCTTT. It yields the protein CASRREANTEAFF.

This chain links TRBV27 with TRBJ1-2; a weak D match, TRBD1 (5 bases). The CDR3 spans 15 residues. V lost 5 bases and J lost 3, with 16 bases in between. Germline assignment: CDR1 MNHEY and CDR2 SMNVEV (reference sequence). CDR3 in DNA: TGTGCCAGCAGTAGCGCCAGGGCTCAAGACTATGGCTACACCTTC. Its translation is CASSSARAQDYGYTF.

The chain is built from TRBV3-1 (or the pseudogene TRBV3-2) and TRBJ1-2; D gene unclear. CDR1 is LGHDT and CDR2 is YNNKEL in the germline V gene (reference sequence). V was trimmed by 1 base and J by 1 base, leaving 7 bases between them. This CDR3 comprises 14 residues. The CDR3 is CASSQGPSNYGYTF. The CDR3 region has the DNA TGTGCCAGCAGCCAAGGTCCCAGTAACTATGGCTACACCTTC.

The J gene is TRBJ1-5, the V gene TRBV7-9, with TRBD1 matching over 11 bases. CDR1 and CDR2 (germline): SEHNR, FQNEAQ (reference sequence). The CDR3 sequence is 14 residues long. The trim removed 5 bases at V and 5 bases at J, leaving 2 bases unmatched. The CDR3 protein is CASSRTGGDQPQHF. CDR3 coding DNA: TGTGCCAGCAGCCGGACAGGGGGCGATCAGCCCCAGCATTTT. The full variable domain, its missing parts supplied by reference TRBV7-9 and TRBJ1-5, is DTGVSQNPRHKITKRGQNVTFRCDPISEHNRLYWYRQTLGQGPEFLTYFQNEAQLEKSRLLSDRFSAERPKGSFSTLEIQRTEQGDSAMYLCASSRTGGDQPQHFGDGTRLSIL.

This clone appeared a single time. The CDR3 is CASSRDQQGIGNSPLHF. For the CDR3, the DNA is TGCGCCAGCAGCCGCGACCAACAGGGTATTGGTAATTCACCCCTCCACTTT. The chain couples TRBV5-1 to TRBJ1-6; the D gene is possibly TRBD1 (6 bases). This CDR3 comprises 17 residues. V was pared by 4 bases and J by 6 bases, with 20 bases between. The germline CDR1 and CDR2 sequences are SGHRS and YFSETQ.

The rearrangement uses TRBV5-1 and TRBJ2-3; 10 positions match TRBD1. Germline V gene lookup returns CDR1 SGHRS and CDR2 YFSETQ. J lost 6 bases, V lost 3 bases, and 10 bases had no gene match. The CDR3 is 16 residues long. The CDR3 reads CASSSDGTGALDTQYF. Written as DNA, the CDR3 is TGCGCCAGCAGCTCAGACGGGACAGGGGCATTGGATACGCAGTATTTT.

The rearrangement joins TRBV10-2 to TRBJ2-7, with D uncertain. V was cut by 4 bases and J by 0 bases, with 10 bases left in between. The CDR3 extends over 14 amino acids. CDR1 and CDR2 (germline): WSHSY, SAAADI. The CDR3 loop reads CASSVQASSYEQYF. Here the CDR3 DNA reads TGCGCCAGCAGTGTTCAGGCGAGCTCCTACGAGCAGTACTTC.

CDR3 amino acids: CASSPSSGIGANVLTF. Here the CDR3 DNA reads TGTGCCAGCAGCCCAAGCTCGGGGATTGGGGCCAACGTCCTGACTTTC. The V call is TRBV7-3, the J call TRBJ2-6; perhaps TRBD2 as D (5 bases). The CDR3 runs 16 residues. CDR1 SGHTA and CDR2 FQGTGA come from the germline V gene. V was trimmed by 5 bases and J by 3 bases, leaving 14 bases between them.

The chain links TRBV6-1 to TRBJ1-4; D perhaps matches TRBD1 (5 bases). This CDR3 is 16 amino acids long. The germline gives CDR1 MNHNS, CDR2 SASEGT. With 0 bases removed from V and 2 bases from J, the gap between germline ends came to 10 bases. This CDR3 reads CASSEALGGTNEKLFF. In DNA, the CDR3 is TGTGCCAGCAGTGAAGCCCTGGGGGGGACTAATGAAAAACTGTTTTTT.

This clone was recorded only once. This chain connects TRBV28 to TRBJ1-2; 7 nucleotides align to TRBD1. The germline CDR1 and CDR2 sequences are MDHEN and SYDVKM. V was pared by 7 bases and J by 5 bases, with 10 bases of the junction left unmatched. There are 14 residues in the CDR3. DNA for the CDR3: TGTGCCAGCACCTTAGACAGGGCTCGTTATGGCTACACCTTC. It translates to CASTLDRARYGYTF.

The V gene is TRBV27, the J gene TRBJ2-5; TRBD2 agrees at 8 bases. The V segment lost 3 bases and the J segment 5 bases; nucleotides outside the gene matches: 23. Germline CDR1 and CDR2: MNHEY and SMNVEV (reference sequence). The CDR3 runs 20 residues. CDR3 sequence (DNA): TGTGCCAGCAGTTTCCGCTTCGGCGAGTTCGGGGGGGCGGTTAGGGAGACCCAGTACTTC. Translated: CASSFRFGEFGGAVRETQYF.

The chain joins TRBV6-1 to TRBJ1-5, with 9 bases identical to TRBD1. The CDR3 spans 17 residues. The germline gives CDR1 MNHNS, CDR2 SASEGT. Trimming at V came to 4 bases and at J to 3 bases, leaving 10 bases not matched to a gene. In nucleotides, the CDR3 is TGTGCCAGCAGTGCGAAGACCGGGACAGGGAACAATCAGCCCCAGCATTTT. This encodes CASSAKTGTGNNQPQHF.

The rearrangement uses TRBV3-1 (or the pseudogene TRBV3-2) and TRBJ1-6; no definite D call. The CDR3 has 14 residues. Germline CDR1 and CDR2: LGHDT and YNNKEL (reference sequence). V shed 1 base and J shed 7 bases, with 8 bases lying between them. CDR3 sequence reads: CASSQVGRNSPLHF. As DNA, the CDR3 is TGTGCCAGCAGCCAAGTAGGGAGGAATTCACCCCTCCACTTT.

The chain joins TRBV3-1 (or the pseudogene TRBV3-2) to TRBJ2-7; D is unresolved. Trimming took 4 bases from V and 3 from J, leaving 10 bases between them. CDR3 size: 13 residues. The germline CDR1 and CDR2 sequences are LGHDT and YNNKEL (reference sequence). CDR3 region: CASSPTQDYEQYF. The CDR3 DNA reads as TGTGCCAGCAGCCCGACTCAAGACTACGAGCAGTACTTC.

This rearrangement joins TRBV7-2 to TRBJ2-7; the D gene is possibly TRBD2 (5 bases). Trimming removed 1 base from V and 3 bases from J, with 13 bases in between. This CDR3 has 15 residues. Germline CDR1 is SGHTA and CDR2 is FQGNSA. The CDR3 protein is CASSLDRGRGYEQYF. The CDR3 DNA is TGTGCCAGCAGCTTAGACCGGGGAAGAGGCTACGAGCAGTACTTC.